Listed below are T cell receptor beta chains from one sample, sequenced in a study of cytomegalovirus exposure and HLA in healthy donors. Profiling relied on immunoSEQ multiplex PCR, and the TCRdb table lists in-frame clones only, not all of them. The table records roughly 140,000 clones, about four fifths of them present only once. Sequenced: PBMCs. The receptors come from a man aged 35-49 years in good health and CMV-seronegative. Each CDR3 is given with its conserved first and last residue. D genes are given only for firm matches. Clone size is shown for a subset of rows, as once, few, many or a class of expanded clone.

clone size: .; D gene: .; V gene: TRBV5-1; CDR3 length: 14; J gene: TRBJ2-1; CDR3 protein: CASSLAPPSNEQFF; CDR3 DNA: TGCGCCAGCAGCTTGGCCCCCCCGAGTAATGAGCAGTTCTTC
clone size: .; D gene: .; V gene: TRBV2; CDR3 length: 15; J gene: TRBJ2-4; CDR3 protein: CASSAIKGQGNIQYF; CDR3 DNA: TGTGCCAGCAGTGCTATCAAGGGGCAAGGAAACATTCAGTACTTC
clone size: .; D gene: .; V gene: TRBV19; CDR3 length: 13; J gene: TRBJ1-5; CDR3 protein: CASRRQSNQPQHF; CDR3 DNA: TGTGCCAGTAGGCGACAGAGCAATCAGCCCCAGCATTTT
clone size: .; D gene: TRBD1; V gene: TRBV10-3; CDR3 length: 15; J gene: TRBJ2-3; CDR3 protein: CAISDRTGLSDTQYF; CDR3 DNA: TGTGCCATCAGTGACCGGACAGGGCTCTCGGATACGCAGTATTTT
clone size: .; D gene: TRBD2; V gene: TRBV27; CDR3 length: 14; J gene: TRBJ2-5; CDR3 protein: CASRRLASIETQYF; CDR3 DNA: TGTGCCAGCCGGAGACTAGCCTCAATAGAGACCCAGTACTTC
clone size: .; D gene: .; V gene: TRBV9; CDR3 length: 14; J gene: TRBJ1-1; CDR3 protein: CASSVRDYVTEAFF; CDR3 DNA: TGTGCCAGCAGCGTAAGGGACTATGTCACTGAAGCTTTCTTT
clone size: .; D gene: .; V gene: TRBV25-1; CDR3 length: 14; J gene: TRBJ1-2; CDR3 protein: CASLSQGTNYGYTF; CDR3 DNA: TGTGCCAGCCTATCTCAGGGGACTAACTATGGCTACACCTTC
clone size: .; D gene: .; V gene: TRBV12-5; CDR3 length: 22; J gene: TRBJ1-1; CDR3 protein: CASGLVLTGDGLASLVPTEAFF; CDR3 DNA: TGTGCTAGTGGTTTGGTACTGACGGGGGACGGTCTGGCGTCCTTGGTTCCAACTGAAGCTTTCTTT
clone size: once; D gene: TRBD2; V gene: TRBV27; CDR3 length: 14; J gene: TRBJ2-1; CDR3 protein: CASSSGGLYNEQFF; CDR3 DNA: TGTGCCAGCAGTAGCGGGGGCCTGTACAATGAGCAGTTCTTC
clone size: .; D gene: .; V gene: TRBV9; CDR3 length: 14; J gene: TRBJ2-7; CDR3 protein: CASSVDPEPYEQYF; CDR3 DNA: TGTGCCAGCAGCGTAGATCCGGAGCCCTACGAGCAGTACTTC
clone size: once; D gene: .; V gene: TRBV19; CDR3 length: 13; J gene: TRBJ1-1; CDR3 protein: CASSIEGRDKAFF; CDR3 DNA: TGTGCCAGTAGTATAGAGGGGAGGGATAAAGCTTTCTTT
clone size: .; D gene: TRBD1; V gene: TRBV19; CDR3 length: 15; J gene: TRBJ1-2; CDR3 protein: CASSISGTGVGGYTF; CDR3 DNA: TGTGCCAGTAGTATATCCGGGACAGGGGTTGGGGGCTACACCTTC
clone size: .; D gene: TRBD1; V gene: TRBV7-6; CDR3 length: 15; J gene: TRBJ1-1; CDR3 protein: CASSPDGTANTEAFF; CDR3 DNA: TGTGCCAGCAGCCCAGACGGGACAGCAAACACTGAAGCTTTCTTT
clone size: .; D gene: .; V gene: TRBV27; CDR3 length: 16; J gene: TRBJ2-1; CDR3 protein: CASSSYQGITYNEQFF; CDR3 DNA: TGTGCCAGCAGTTCTTACCAGGGGATTACCTACAATGAGCAGTTCTTC
clone size: once; D gene: TRBD1; V gene: TRBV28; CDR3 length: 14; J gene: TRBJ1-1; CDR3 protein: CASGRTGVNTEAFF; CDR3 DNA: TGTGCCAGCGGCAGGACAGGGGTGAACACTGAAGCTTTCTTT
clone size: .; D gene: TRBD1; V gene: TRBV18; CDR3 length: 14; J gene: TRBJ2-7; CDR3 protein: CASSPLGQMYEQYF; CDR3 DNA: TGTGCCAGCTCACCTTTGGGACAGATGTACGAGCAGTACTTC
clone size: .; D gene: .; V gene: TRBV28; CDR3 length: 14; J gene: TRBJ1-5; CDR3 protein: CASSDVQGLQPQHF; CDR3 DNA: TGTGCCAGCTCCGATGTACAGGGTCTTCAGCCCCAGCATTTT
clone size: .; D gene: TRBD1; V gene: TRBV5-1; CDR3 length: 14; J gene: TRBJ2-7; CDR3 protein: CASSSGTDLYEQYF; CDR3 DNA: TGCGCCAGCAGCTCCGGGACAGACCTATACGAGCAGTACTTC
clone size: .; D gene: TRBD2; V gene: TRBV28; CDR3 length: 14; J gene: TRBJ2-5; CDR3 protein: CASSFGLGGETQYF; CDR3 DNA: TGTGCCAGCAGTTTCGGACTAGGTGGCGAGACCCAGTACTTC